This T cell receptor beta chain was recovered during a study of blood T cell repertoires in COVID-19. Study details: Samples of COVID-19 (acute and convalescent) were obtained from the United States, Italy and Spain. Nucleic acid was either cDNA or gDNA, and it came from T cells, B-cell-depleted T cells, or PBMCs.

Looked up from germline, CDR1 is MGHRA and CDR2 is YSYEKL. With 0 bases removed from V and 4 bases from J, the gap between germline ends came to 12 bases. CDR3 length: 16 residues. In the authors' methods: Estimated nucleated cell counts came from reference gene primer amplification. Profiled with immunoSEQ multiplex PCR; TCRdb holds only in-frame clones, not every one. V and J calls and clone size are those listed in that table; D and trimming were worked out from the DNA. The data contain about 51,000 clones, 70% to 90% of them singletons. The rearrangement links TRBV4-1 to TRBJ1-4, with D hard to call. The sequence came from a man older than 75 with active COVID-19. The sample comprised peripheral blood. The CDR3 DNA reads TGCGCCAGCAGCCAAGAACTGGTAGGGAGTAATGAAAAACTGTTTTTT. This encodes CASSQELVGSNEKLFF.